The rows below give T cell receptor beta chains drawn from one sample of a study of blood T cell repertoires in COVID-19. Libraries were prepared by immunoSEQ multiplex PCR; TCRdb keeps only in-frame clonotypes and omits some of them. The sample yields roughly 100,000 clones, around 84% seen once. The specimen sequenced was peripheral blood. The source of these receptors is a man over 45 with active or convalescent COVID-19. Both conserved end residues are part of each CDR3. The order of the fields is J gene, D gene, clone size, V gene, CDR3 DNA, CDR3 protein. D genes are given only for firm matches. A row's size may be missing; if present it is once, few, many or a size class.

j_gene: TRBJ1-5
d_gene: TRBD1
abundance: -
v_gene: TRBV24-1
CDR3nt: TGTGCCACCAGTGATTCGGGGACAGGTGCTAATCAGCCCCAGCATTTT
CDR3aa: CATSDSGTGANQPQHF

j_gene: TRBJ1-4
d_gene: -
abundance: -
v_gene: TRBV7-6
CDR3nt: TGTGCCAGCAGCTTAGCGGCAGGGAATAATGAAAAACTGTTTTTT
CDR3aa: CASSLAAGNNEKLFF

j_gene: TRBJ2-5
d_gene: TRBD2
abundance: -
v_gene: TRBV2
CDR3nt: TGTGCCAGCAGTGAGCACGGGGGGGCGAAAGCAGAGACCCAGTACTTC
CDR3aa: CASSEHGGAKAETQYF

j_gene: TRBJ2-5
d_gene: -
abundance: once
v_gene: TRBV6-5
CDR3nt: TGTGCCAGCACCCGCTCTTCAGGGGTTGGGGAGACCCAGTACTTC
CDR3aa: CASTRSSGVGETQYF

j_gene: TRBJ2-3
d_gene: TRBD1
abundance: -
v_gene: TRBV5-6
CDR3nt: TGTGCCAGCAGCCGACAGGGCTCAGATACGCAGTATTTT
CDR3aa: CASSRQGSDTQYF

j_gene: TRBJ2-3
d_gene: TRBD1
abundance: -
v_gene: TRBV7-6
CDR3nt: TGTGCCAGCAGCAAACAGGGGGGAGATACGCAGTATTTT
CDR3aa: CASSKQGGDTQYF

j_gene: TRBJ2-1
d_gene: TRBD1
abundance: -
v_gene: TRBV25-1
CDR3nt: TGTGCCAGCAGTGCCGGACAGGGCGGGTCAAATGAGCAGTTCTTC
CDR3aa: CASSAGQGGSNEQFF

j_gene: TRBJ2-7
d_gene: -
abundance: -
v_gene: TRBV7-8
CDR3nt: TGTGCCAGCAGCTTTGGTAACAGGCGCTACGAGCAGTACTTC
CDR3aa: CASSFGNRRYEQYF

j_gene: TRBJ1-1
d_gene: -
abundance: -
v_gene: TRBV19
CDR3nt: TGTGCCAGTGGGGGCAGGAACACTGAAGCTTTCTTT
CDR3aa: CASGGRNTEAFF

j_gene: TRBJ2-1
d_gene: TRBD1
abundance: -
v_gene: TRBV24-1
CDR3nt: TGTGCCACCAGTGTTACCGGGACAGGGGTATCCTACAATGAGCAGTTCTTC
CDR3aa: CATSVTGTGVSYNEQFF

j_gene: TRBJ1-4
d_gene: -
abundance: -
v_gene: TRBV9
CDR3nt: TGTGCCAGCAGCAGGCGGACAGCAACTAATGAAAAACTGTTTTTT
CDR3aa: CASSRRTATNEKLFF

j_gene: TRBJ1-2
d_gene: -
abundance: -
v_gene: TRBV7-8
CDR3nt: TGTGCCAGCAGCTTTTACAGGAACTATGGCTACACCTTC
CDR3aa: CASSFYRNYGYTF

j_gene: TRBJ2-1
d_gene: -
abundance: -
v_gene: TRBV27
CDR3nt: TGTGCCAGCGCCTCCAAGTCGGGATCCTACAATGAGCAGTTCTTC
CDR3aa: CASASKSGSYNEQFF

j_gene: TRBJ2-2
d_gene: -
abundance: -
v_gene: TRBV6-1
CDR3nt: TGTGCCAGCAGTGAAGCAGAGAGCACCGGGGAGCTGTTTTTT
CDR3aa: CASSEAESTGELFF

j_gene: TRBJ2-2
d_gene: TRBD1
abundance: -
v_gene: TRBV2
CDR3nt: TGTGCCAGCAGCGCCCAGGGGGTCACCGGGGAGCTGTTTTTT
CDR3aa: CASSAQGVTGELFF

j_gene: TRBJ2-7
d_gene: TRBD1
abundance: -
v_gene: TRBV7-9
CDR3nt: TGTGCCAGCAGCTTTGACAGGGAGTCCTACGAGCAGTACTTC
CDR3aa: CASSFDRESYEQYF

j_gene: TRBJ2-7
d_gene: TRBD2
abundance: -
v_gene: TRBV18
CDR3nt: TGTGCCAGCTCACCACCGGGGGGGGGTGAGCAGTACTTC
CDR3aa: CASSPPGGGEQYF

j_gene: TRBJ2-5
d_gene: TRBD1
abundance: -
v_gene: TRBV19
CDR3nt: TGTGCCAGTAGTTTGGATGACCGGGACAGGGTTCAAGAGACCCAGTACTTC
CDR3aa: CASSLDDRDRVQETQYF

j_gene: TRBJ1-5
d_gene: -
abundance: few
v_gene: TRBV3-1/TRBV3-2
CDR3nt: TGTGCCAGCAGCCAAGACAGAAATCAGCCCCAGCATTTT
CDR3aa: CASSQDRNQPQHF

j_gene: TRBJ2-2
d_gene: TRBD1
abundance: -
v_gene: TRBV7-2
CDR3nt: TGTGCCAGCAGCTCGTTACAGGGGGCATCCGGGGAGCTGTTTTTT
CDR3aa: CASSSLQGASGELFF

j_gene: TRBJ1-3
d_gene: -
abundance: -
v_gene: TRBV28
CDR3nt: TGTGCCAGCAGTTTAAGACGACAGGTCTTCTCTGGAAACACCATATATTTT
CDR3aa: CASSLRRQVFSGNTIYF

j_gene: TRBJ2-3
d_gene: TRBD2
abundance: -
v_gene: TRBV5-5
CDR3nt: TGTGCCAGCAGCCTCGCCCTAGCGGGGGGTGGGGATACGCAGTATTTT
CDR3aa: CASSLALAGGGDTQYF

j_gene: TRBJ1-5
d_gene: TRBD1
abundance: few
v_gene: TRBV7-2
CDR3nt: TGTGCCAGCAGCTTAGCCGGGACAGACAATCAGCCCCAGCATTTT
CDR3aa: CASSLAGTDNQPQHF

j_gene: TRBJ1-2
d_gene: TRBD1
abundance: -
v_gene: TRBV24-1
CDR3nt: TGTGCCACCAGTGATTCGCCGGACAGGGCCAACTATGGCTACACCTTC
CDR3aa: CATSDSPDRANYGYTF

j_gene: TRBJ1-4
d_gene: -
abundance: -
v_gene: TRBV3-1/TRBV3-2
CDR3nt: TGTGCCAGCAGCCAAGGGGGGGGGAATGAAAAACTGTTTTTT
CDR3aa: CASSQGGGNEKLFF

j_gene: TRBJ1-1
d_gene: -
abundance: -
v_gene: TRBV7-2
CDR3nt: TGTGCCAGCAGCTTAGCGCGGGGGCCCACTGAAGCTTTCTTT
CDR3aa: CASSLARGPTEAFF

j_gene: TRBJ1-5
d_gene: -
abundance: -
v_gene: TRBV19
CDR3nt: TGTGCCAGTAAATTGACACCAAATAGCAATCAGCCCCAGCATTTT
CDR3aa: CASKLTPNSNQPQHF

j_gene: TRBJ1-1
d_gene: TRBD1
abundance: -
v_gene: TRBV6-6
CDR3nt: TGTGCCAGCAGTACCCCCGAGGTACAGGGGGGGACTGAAGCTTTCTTT
CDR3aa: CASSTPEVQGGTEAFF

j_gene: TRBJ2-1
d_gene: -
abundance: -
v_gene: TRBV4-3
CDR3nt: TGCGCCAGCAGCCAAGTCCACGGGACTCAGAGGTTCTTC
CDR3aa: CASSQVHGTQRFF

j_gene: TRBJ1-6
d_gene: -
abundance: -
v_gene: TRBV5-1
CDR3nt: TGCGCCAGCAGCCCTCAGGGAGGGGGCTCCTATAATTCACCCCTCCACTTT
CDR3aa: CASSPQGGGSYNSPLHF

j_gene: TRBJ1-1
d_gene: -
abundance: -
v_gene: TRBV2
CDR3nt: TGTGCCAGCAGCCTAGGATCACTGACTGAAGCTTTCTTT
CDR3aa: CASSLGSLTEAFF

j_gene: TRBJ1-5
d_gene: -
abundance: once
v_gene: TRBV28
CDR3nt: TGTGCCAGCAGGCAAGGGGCCAGCAATCAGCCCCAGCATTTT
CDR3aa: CASRQGASNQPQHF

j_gene: TRBJ1-5
d_gene: -
abundance: -
v_gene: TRBV30
CDR3nt: TGTGCCTGGAGCCCAGGGGGCAATCAGCCCCAGCATTTT
CDR3aa: CAWSPGGNQPQHF

j_gene: TRBJ1-6
d_gene: TRBD1
abundance: -
v_gene: TRBV19
CDR3nt: TGTGCCAGTAGTGACCGGGACAGGGTCTTGTCACCCCTCCACTTT
CDR3aa: CASSDRDRVLSPLHF

j_gene: TRBJ1-2
d_gene: -
abundance: once
v_gene: TRBV9
CDR3nt: TGTGCCAGCAGCGTAGGGACAGCCCTCCTTTCAGCTAACTATGGCTACACCTTC
CDR3aa: CASSVGTALLSANYGYTF

j_gene: TRBJ2-5
d_gene: -
abundance: -
v_gene: TRBV18
CDR3nt: TGTGCCAGCTCACTATTAGAGTCCCAAGAGACCCAGTACTTC
CDR3aa: CASSLLESQETQYF

j_gene: TRBJ1-5
d_gene: -
abundance: -
v_gene: TRBV6-5
CDR3nt: TGTGCCAGCACCCTGACAGCTCCTAGCAATCAGCCCCAGCATTTT
CDR3aa: CASTLTAPSNQPQHF

j_gene: TRBJ2-3
d_gene: TRBD2
abundance: -
v_gene: TRBV19
CDR3nt: TGTGCCAGTAGTCCGGGACTAGCGGGGGGCCGTAACACAGATACGCAGTATTTT
CDR3aa: CASSPGLAGGRNTDTQYF

j_gene: TRBJ2-5
d_gene: -
abundance: once
v_gene: TRBV7-2
CDR3nt: TGTGCCAGCAGCTTGGGACACTCCCAAGAGACCCAGTACTTC
CDR3aa: CASSLGHSQETQYF

j_gene: TRBJ2-3
d_gene: -
abundance: -
v_gene: TRBV5-1
CDR3nt: TGCGCCAGCAGGAGTCGACTAGTTGGTGGAGATACGCAGTATTTT
CDR3aa: CASRSRLVGGDTQYF

j_gene: TRBJ1-6
d_gene: -
abundance: -
v_gene: TRBV4-2
CDR3nt: TGTGCCAGCAGCCGTGGGAGACAGGATAATTCACCCCTCCACTTT
CDR3aa: CASSRGRQDNSPLHF